Included here is one T cell receptor beta chain sequence, with context. Its specific antigen is unknown. It has no much larger one-base neighbor in the sample; base qualities were not kept. The method behind the library was the immunoSEQ multiplex PCR assay. Held by TCRdb, this immuneACCESS table contains in-frame sequences only and omits some clones. Under half of the omission traces to an unresolved V gene where checked; the cause of the rest is unknown. This sample lists more than 90,000 clones; 90% to 97% were detected once. The ten largest clones take up 0.36% of the sample. The record originates from a study of technical replicates of blood from several donors (dated by TCRdb to 2015 to 2018). Cut back by 7 bases and 5 bases, the V and J ends lie 17 bases apart. For CDR1 and CDR2, the germline V gene (reference sequence) lists MNHEY and SMNVEV. There are 14 amino acids in the CDR3, from cysteine to phenylalanine inclusive. CDR3 DNA only is kept here, 42 bases in frame from base 1.

The sample consisted of T cells isolated from PBMCs. The receptor's source is a human donor in good health. Recombination connected TRBV27 to TRBJ2-5, with the identity of the D gene unclear. Here the CDR3 is given as CASTDLSLRETQYF. Read as DNA, the sequence is TGTGCCAGCACGGATCTGTCTTTGCGGGAGACCCAGTACTTC.